This T cell receptor (beta chain) emerged from a study of shared clonotypes between healthy human individuals. Study-level background: Three CD4 naive, three CD4 memory, two CD8 naive and one CD8 memory plate were used per donor.

A CD45RA+ naive subset and a CD45RA-negative memory subset were split from CD4+ cells. In the case of this clone: Its target is not known.

This CDR3 comprises 15 residues. From germline, CDR1 is WNHNN and CDR2 SYGVQD (reference sequence). Trimming cost V 0 bases and J 4 bases; bases outside gene matches: 4. Overall study findings and caveats: Shared clonotypes across all four donors exceeded non-shared ones in generation probability.

Original processing methods: Junction-only immunoSEQ data arrived without quality scores, meaning filtering differed. Using immunoSEQ multiplex PCR, the repertoire was profiled, and TCRdb retains in-frame clones only, with some absent. V, J and clone size are taken as reported in that table, and D and trimming were inferred from the DNA itself. The sample contains about 1 million clones, about 75% of which appear only once. The TCR sequence derives from a man younger than 35 in good health. The rearrangement joins TRBV10-1 to TRBJ2-7; 9 positions agree with TRBD2. What was sequenced was memory CD4+ T cells sorted from blood. Subset of the sample: CD45RA-negative fraction. The CDR3 protein is CASSESAGGPYEQYF. The CDR3 DNA follows: TGCGCCAGCAGTGAGTCGGCGGGAGGGCCGTACGAGCAGTACTTC.